This passage covers 5 T cell receptor beta chains from one sample sequenced in a study of control samples from healthy donors and cancer patients. Here immunoSEQ multiplex PCR was the method, and the copy in TCRdb shows in-frame clones only, minus some. The sample yields 140,000 to 150,000 clones, 93% seen once. The specimen was blood. Receptors were obtained from a man aged 18 to 29 in good health.

This chain joins TRBV7-3 and TRBJ2-1, with 8 bases identical to TRBD2. This CDR3 region has 16 residues. V gave up 1 base and J gave up 0 bases; unmatched junction bases: 2. Per the germline V gene, CDR1 is SGHTA and CDR2 is FQGTGA. CDR3 bases: TGTGCCAGCAGCTTAAGGGCGGGAGGCTCCTACAATGAGCAGTTCTTC. Translating gives CASSLRAGGSYNEQFF.

The CDR3 region has the DNA TGTGCCAGCAGCCGCGTATCCGTAGACTTGAGGGCTGGAAACACCATATATTTT. Encoded protein: CASSRVSVDLRAGNTIYF. The chain couples TRBV7-2 to TRBJ1-3; D not resolved. V dropped 5 bases and J dropped 2 bases, with 22 bases sitting between them. The CDR3 spans 18 residues. Germline CDR1 is SGHTA and CDR2 is FQGNSA.

Regarding this clone: The junction and the germline gene differ at one end; a read error may be behind it. This chain links TRBV7-7 with TRBJ2-5; D possibly uses TRBD1 or TRBD2 (5 bases each). This CDR3 is built from 15 residues. The germline CDR1 and CDR2 sequences are SSHAT and FNYEAQ (reference sequence). The CDR3 DNA follows: TGTGCTAGCAGCCCCTGGGACGGCCCCGTTGGGACCCAGTACTTC. Its protein product is CASSPWDGPVGTQYF.

The rearrangement uses TRBV29-1 and TRBJ2-3, with D possibly matching TRBD1 (5 bases). The V end lost 7 bases, the J end lost 0 bases, and 14 bases lay between the germline ends. Germline assignment: CDR1 SQVTM and CDR2 ANQGSEA. CDR3 size: 14 residues. Here the CDR3 DNA reads TGCAGCGCCAGCAGGGTCGATAGCACAGATACGCAGTATTTT. This encodes CSASRVDSTDTQYF.

This chain links TRBV4-1 with TRBJ2-6; the D gene is possibly TRBD2 (5 bases). Looked up from germline, CDR1 is MGHRA and CDR2 is YSYEKL. The CDR3 contains 13 residues. V shed 7 bases and J shed 4 bases, with 8 bases lying between them. CDR3 coding DNA: TGCGCCAGCAAATCGGGAGGGGCCAACGTCCTGACTTTC. This gives the protein CASKSGGANVLTF.